The next 6 T cell receptor beta chains were all read from a single sample in a study of shared clonotypes between healthy human individuals. CD45RO-negative, CCR7-selected cells formed the naive CD8 fraction, which excluded terminally differentiated effector memory CD45RA+ cells. The data were produced by immunoSEQ multiplex PCR, yet TCRdb's version contains in-frame clones alone and is incomplete. This repertoire shows around 2.1 million clones, approximately 94% found once; its top ten account for around 1.7%. Sequencing was done on a sample of naive CD8+ T cells from PBMCs. The receptors were gathered from a man aged 18 to 30 in good health. Some clones in this sample may be carry-over from other donors' samples.

The sample holds a few counts of this clone. The rearrangement links TRBV5-1 to TRBJ2-7, with a possible D match to TRBD1 (6 bases). Germline-derived CDR1 and CDR2 are SGHRS and YFSETQ. This CDR3 contains 14 residues. V was cut by 4 bases and J by 0 bases, with 11 bases left in between. CDR3 in amino acids: CASSIGQNSYEQYF. For the CDR3, the DNA is TGCGCCAGCAGCATAGGACAGAACTCCTACGAGCAGTACTTC.

This sequence joins TRBV29-1 and TRBJ2-1, with 7 bases lining up with TRBD2. Germline V gives CDR1 SQVTM, CDR2 ANQGSEA. The J segment lost 6 bases and the V segment lost 4 bases, leaving 9 bases of the junction unmatched. The CDR3 totals 14 residues. This CDR3 is CSVATSDPSNEQFF. DNA of the CDR3: TGCAGCGTTGCTACTAGCGATCCTAGCAATGAGCAGTTCTTC.

The chain employs TRBV15 and TRBJ2-3, with a weak D call TRBD2 (5 bases). The CDR3 is made up of 12 amino acids. CDR1 is LNHNV and CDR2 is YYDKDF in the germline V gene (reference sequence). V was pared by 6 bases and J by 7 bases, with 11 bases between. CDR3 loop: CATREGINTQYF. The CDR3 DNA follows: TGTGCCACCAGAGAGGGCATAAATACGCAGTATTTT.

The genes are TRBV28 and TRBJ2-7; TRBD1 agrees at 8 bases. V was pared by 3 bases and J by 2 bases, with 12 bases of the junction left unmatched. CDR3 length equals 17 residues. The germline CDR1 and CDR2 sequences are MDHEN and SYDVKM. In DNA form, the CDR3 reads TGTGCCAGCAGTTTTCTTCGACAGGGGTCGAGAGCCTACGAGCAGTACTTC. It encodes CASSFLRQGSRAYEQYF. Together with reference TRBV28 and TRBJ2-7, the CDR3 gives the full variable domain: DVKVTQSSRYLVKRTGEKVFLECVQDMDHENMFWYRQDPGLGLRLIYFSYDVKMKEKGDIPEGYSVSREKKERFSLILESASTNQTSMYLCASSFLRQGSRAYEQYFGPGTRLTVT.

V usage is TRBV6-6 and J usage is TRBJ1-1; the match to TRBD1 covers 8 bases. Trimming took 6 bases from V and 7 from J; bases not matched to a gene: 13. The CDR3 is 15 residues long. CDR1 is MNHNY, CDR2 SVGAGI, per germline (reference sequence). CDR3 sequence: CASSPMEGRGLEAFF. Here the CDR3 DNA reads TGTGCCAGCAGCCCGATGGAGGGCAGGGGGCTTGAAGCTTTCTTT.

This clone came up a few times. The chain combines TRBV9 with TRBJ1-1; D not resolved. In germline, CDR1 is SGDLS, CDR2 YYNGEE. This CDR3 is 14 amino acids long. V lost 4 bases, J lost 0 bases, and 10 bases lay in between. In nucleotides, the CDR3 is TGTGCCAGCAGCTTAGGAGTTATGAACACTGAAGCTTTCTTT. Translated, it gives CASSLGVMNTEAFF. Full variable domain (remainder filled in from reference TRBV9 and TRBJ1-1): DSGVTQTPKHLITATGQRVTLRCSPRSGDLSVYWYQQSLDQGLQFLIQYYNGEERAKGNILERFSAQQFPDLHSELNLSSLELGDSALYFCASSLGVMNTEAFFGQGTRLTVV.